The 20 T cell receptor beta chains below come from one sample, sequenced in a study of T-cell memory formation after mild COVID-19. TCRdb re-called the 5' RACE reads with MiXCR, one entry per CDR3 protein. The profile shows under 550,000 distinct CDR3 sequences, 18% of them singletons. The sequenced material came from PBMCs or a T cell subset sorted from them (not recorded which). The receptor source for this set is an adult woman who had mild COVID-19 (a few samples of this study predate the infection). Cell type and time point are not known.

The chain links TRBV7-3 to TRBJ2-3; TRBD2 matches 9 bases. V shed 4 bases, J shed 9 bases, and the junction held 17 bases outside the gene matches. This CDR3 is built from 17 residues. Looked up from germline, CDR1 is SGHTA and CDR2 is FQGTGA. The CDR3 spells CASSSPEAGGTQGTQYF. In nucleotides, the CDR3 is TGTGCCAGCAGCTCGCCCGAGGCGGGGGGGACTCAGGGGACGCAGTATTTT.

The J gene is TRBJ2-1, the V gene TRBV24-1; D is perhaps TRBD1 or TRBD2 (5 bases each). The germline gives CDR1 KGHDR, CDR2 SFDVKD. This CDR3 region has 18 residues. Trimming removed 2 bases from V and 8 bases from J, with 24 bases in between. The CDR3 sequence: CATSDSLRGPQRVYEQFF. The CDR3 coding sequence is TGTGCCACCAGTGATTCATTAAGGGGACCCCAGAGAGTGTATGAGCAGTTCTTC.

This clonotype was counted once. J is TRBJ2-1 and V is TRBV27; 9 bases match TRBD1. In germline, CDR1 is MNHEY, CDR2 SMNVEV (reference sequence). V lost 4 bases to trimming and J lost 8 bases; unmatched junction nucleotides: 3. This CDR3 is 13 amino acids long. This chain's CDR3 is CASSSWDRDEQFF. CDR3 coding DNA: TGTGCCAGCAGTTCCTGGGACAGGGATGAGCAGTTCTTC.

The CDR3 region is CASSLARGRETQYF. DNA of the CDR3: TGCGCCAGCAGCTTGGCCAGGGGTCGGGAGACCCAGTACTTC. The chain recombines TRBV5-1 with TRBJ2-5, with D perhaps matching TRBD1 (6 bases). This CDR3 comprises 14 residues. The germline CDR1 and CDR2 sequences are SGHRS and YFSETQ. The V end was cut by 0 bases, the J end by 5 bases, with 11 bases between.

The chain recombines TRBV6-6 with TRBJ2-5; the D gene could be TRBD1 or TRBD2 (5 bases each). The CDR3 loop spans 16 amino acids. Germline-derived CDR1 and CDR2 are MNHNY and SVGAGI (reference sequence). V was trimmed by 5 bases and J by 5 bases, leaving 21 bases between them. The CDR3 reads CASSAYGASKGETQYF. Written as DNA, the CDR3 is TGTGCCAGCAGTGCCTACGGGGCCTCCAAAGGGGAGACCCAGTACTTC.

The J gene is TRBJ2-3, the V gene TRBV25-1; 7 bases are shared with TRBD1. In germline, CDR1 is MGHDK, CDR2 SYGVNS. The CDR3 is 14 amino acids. The trim removed 4 bases at V and 6 bases at J, leaving 7 bases unmatched. For the CDR3, the DNA is TGTGCCAGCAGTGCAAGACAGGGACCTGATACGCAGTATTTT. This translates into CASSARQGPDTQYF.

The chain couples TRBV5-1 to TRBJ1-3; D is perhaps TRBD1 (6 bases). Germline-derived CDR1 and CDR2 are SGHRS and YFSETQ. V lost 3 bases to trimming and J lost 2 bases, with 12 bases between them. The CDR3 spans 15 residues. The CDR3 loop is CASSSDGQTGNTIYF. Written as DNA, the CDR3 is TGCGCCAGCAGCTCTGATGGACAGACTGGAAACACCATATATTTT.

This sequence joins TRBV12-3 or TRBV12-4 and TRBJ2-2, with D possibly being TRBD2 (5 bases). CDR3 length: 15 residues. Trimming pared 6 bases from V and 1 base from J, leaving 12 bases between. The CDR3 coding sequence is TGTGCCAGCAGCGGGGTCAGGCGGAACACCGGGGAGCTGTTTTTT. Amino acid sequence: CASSGVRRNTGELFF.

This clonotype came up a few times. The CDR3 reads CSARKAGGNQPQHF. CDR3 nucleotides: TGCAGTGCTAGAAAAGCAGGGGGCAATCAGCCCCAGCATTTT. The J gene is TRBJ1-5, the V gene TRBV20-1; tentative D call: TRBD1 (6 bases). The V and J ends lost 2 bases and 2 bases respectively, with 10 bases between them. The CDR3 extends over 14 amino acids. Per germline, CDR1 DFQATT and CDR2 SNEGSKA (reference sequence).

This clonotype was found a few times. The chain has TRBV18 and TRBJ1-1; tentatively, D is TRBD1 (5 bases). Deletions cut 3 bases from V and 4 bases from J, with 12 bases between. The CDR3 runs 14 residues. Germline CDR1 KGHSH, CDR2 LQKENI. CDR3 in amino acids: CASSPTAGLTEAFF. The CDR3, as DNA: TGTGCCAGCTCACCGACAGCAGGGCTCACTGAAGCTTTCTTT.

In this sample, this clonotype turned up a few times. The V call is TRBV20-1, the J call TRBJ2-7; possibly TRBD1 for D (5 bases). The germline CDR1 and CDR2 sequences are DFQATT and SNEGSKA (reference sequence). Trimming removed 6 bases at V and 0 bases at J, with 18 bases between. The CDR3 runs 15 residues. The CDR3 sequence is CSATATHRNSYEQYF. The CDR3 DNA follows: TGCAGTGCAACCGCAACGCACAGGAACTCCTACGAGCAGTACTTC.

The chain has TRBV12-3 or TRBV12-4 and TRBJ2-4; no reliable D call. V was shortened by 2 bases and J by 0 bases, with 14 bases between the two germline ends. This CDR3 is 17 amino acids long. The CDR3 protein is CASSLRGAQPAKNIQYF. CDR3 coding DNA: TGTGCCAGCAGTTTAAGAGGCGCACAGCCAGCCAAAAACATTCAGTACTTC.

Only a few counts were recorded for this clonotype. V is TRBV9 and J is TRBJ2-2; 7 bases are shared with TRBD2. CDR3 length: 15 amino acids. The germline CDR1 and CDR2 sequences are SGDLS and YYNGEE. The V segment lost 0 bases and the J segment 1 base; nucleotides outside the gene matches: 0. In DNA form, the CDR3 reads TGTGCCAGCAGCGTAGGCGGGAGGAACACCGGGGAGCTGTTTTTT. Its translation is CASSVGGRNTGELFF.

This clonotype occurred a few times. The chain has TRBV6-1 and TRBJ1-4; D gene ambiguous. Germline values: CDR1 MNHNS, CDR2 SASEGT. Trimming removed 2 bases at V and 5 bases at J, with 9 bases between. There are 14 residues in the CDR3. In nucleotides, the CDR3 is TGTGCCAGCAGTGAATTTTGGCGGAATGAAAAACTGTTTTTT. Its translation is CASSEFWRNEKLFF.

A few counts support this clonotype. The gene calls are TRBV7-9 and TRBJ1-1, with TRBD1 identical over 8 bases. The CDR3 totals 14 residues. V lost 4 bases to trimming and J lost 11 bases; unmatched junction nucleotides: 12. Germline values: CDR1 SEHNR, CDR2 FQNEAQ (reference sequence). The CDR3 DNA is TGTGCCAGCAGCTCTACGACAGGGGACCCTGCCGCTTTCTTT. Amino acid sequence: CASSSTTGDPAAFF. Full variable domain (missing parts from reference TRBV7-9 and TRBJ1-1): DTGVSQNPRHKITKRGQNVTFRCDPISEHNRLYWYRQTLGQGPEFLTYFQNEAQLEKSRLLSDRFSAERPKGSFSTLEIQRTEQGDSAMYLCASSSTTGDPAAFFGQGTRLTVV.

This clonotype was counted ten times or more. The V gene is TRBV12-3 or TRBV12-4, the J gene TRBJ2-6, with no clear D. The CDR3 extends over 14 amino acids. Trimming left V 3 bases short and J 0 bases short, with 3 bases between. The CDR3, as DNA: TGTGCCAGCAGTTTGATCTCTGGGGCCAACGTCCTGACTTTC. This codes for CASSLISGANVLTF.

The chain has TRBV9 and TRBJ1-2, with D maybe TRBD1 (5 bases). CDR1 and CDR2 (germline): SGDLS, YYNGEE. The germline V and J ends were trimmed by 1 base and 1 base, with 14 bases remaining between them. This CDR3 has 16 residues. As DNA, the CDR3 is TGTGCCAGCAGCGTAACTCCCGGAAGGGGTAACTATGGCTACACCTTC. The encoded protein is CASSVTPGRGNYGYTF.

This sequence joins TRBV10-3 and TRBJ2-2, with TRBD2 identical over 14 bases. Germline V lookup: CDR1 ENHRY, CDR2 SYGVKD. With V trimmed by 6 bases and J by 7 bases, 10 bases remained unmatched. The CDR3 length is 17 residues. CDR3 protein: CAISLGLAGESGGELFF. The CDR3 coding sequence is TGTGCCATCAGCCTGGGACTAGCGGGAGAATCTGGCGGGGAGCTGTTTTTT.

In this sample, this clonotype turned up a few times. The chain is built from TRBV20-1 and TRBJ2-7, with 9 nucleotides matching TRBD2. The CDR3 is made up of 18 amino acids. Germline CDR1 DFQATT, CDR2 SNEGSKA (reference sequence). Trimming removed 1 base from V and 0 bases from J; junction bases left unmatched: 13. CDR3 bases: TGCAGTGCTAGAGCAACCCCGCGGGAGGGTAAAATCTCCTACGAGCAGTACTTC. Amino acid sequence: CSARATPREGKISYEQYF.

This clonotype was seen repeatedly, ten times or more. The gene calls are TRBV4-1 and TRBJ2-2; tentatively, D is TRBD1 (6 bases). Trimming pared 6 bases from V and 3 bases from J, leaving 17 bases between. This CDR3 contains 16 residues. Germline CDR1 and CDR2: MGHRA and YSYEKL. The CDR3 loop reads CASRPAGTQYTGELFF. In DNA, the CDR3 is TGCGCCAGCAGACCGGCCGGGACACAATACACCGGGGAGCTGTTTTTT.